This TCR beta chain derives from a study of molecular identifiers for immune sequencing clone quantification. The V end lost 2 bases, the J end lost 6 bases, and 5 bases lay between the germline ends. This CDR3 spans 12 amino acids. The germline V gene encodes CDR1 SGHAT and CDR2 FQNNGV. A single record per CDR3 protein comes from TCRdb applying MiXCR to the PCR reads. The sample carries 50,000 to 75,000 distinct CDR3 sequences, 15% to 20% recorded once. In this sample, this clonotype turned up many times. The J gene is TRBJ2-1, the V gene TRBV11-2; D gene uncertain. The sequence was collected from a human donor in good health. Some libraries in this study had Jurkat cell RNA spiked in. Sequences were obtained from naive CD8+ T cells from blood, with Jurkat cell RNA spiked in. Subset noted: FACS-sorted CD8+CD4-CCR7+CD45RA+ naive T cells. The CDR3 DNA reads TGTGCCAGCAGCTTATACGTCAATGAGCAGTTCTTC. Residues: CASSLYVNEQFF.